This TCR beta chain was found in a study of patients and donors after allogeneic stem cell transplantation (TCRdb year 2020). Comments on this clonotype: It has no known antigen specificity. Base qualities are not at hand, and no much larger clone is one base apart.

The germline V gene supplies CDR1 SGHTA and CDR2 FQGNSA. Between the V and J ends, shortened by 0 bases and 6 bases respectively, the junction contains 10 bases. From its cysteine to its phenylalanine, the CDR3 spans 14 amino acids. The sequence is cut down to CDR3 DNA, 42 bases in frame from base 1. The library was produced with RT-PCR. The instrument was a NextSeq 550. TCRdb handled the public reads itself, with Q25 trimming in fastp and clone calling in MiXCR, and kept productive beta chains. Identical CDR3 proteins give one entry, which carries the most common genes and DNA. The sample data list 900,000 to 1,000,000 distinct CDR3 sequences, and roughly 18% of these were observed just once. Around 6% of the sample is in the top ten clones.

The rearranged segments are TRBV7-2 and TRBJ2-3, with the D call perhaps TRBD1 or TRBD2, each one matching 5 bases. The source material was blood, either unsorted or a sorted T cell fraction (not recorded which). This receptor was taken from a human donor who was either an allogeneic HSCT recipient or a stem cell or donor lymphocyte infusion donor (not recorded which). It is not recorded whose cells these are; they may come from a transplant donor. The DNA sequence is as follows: TGTGCCAGCAGCTTAGCGGGACGTGTCGATACGCAGTATTTT. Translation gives CASSLAGRVDTQYF.